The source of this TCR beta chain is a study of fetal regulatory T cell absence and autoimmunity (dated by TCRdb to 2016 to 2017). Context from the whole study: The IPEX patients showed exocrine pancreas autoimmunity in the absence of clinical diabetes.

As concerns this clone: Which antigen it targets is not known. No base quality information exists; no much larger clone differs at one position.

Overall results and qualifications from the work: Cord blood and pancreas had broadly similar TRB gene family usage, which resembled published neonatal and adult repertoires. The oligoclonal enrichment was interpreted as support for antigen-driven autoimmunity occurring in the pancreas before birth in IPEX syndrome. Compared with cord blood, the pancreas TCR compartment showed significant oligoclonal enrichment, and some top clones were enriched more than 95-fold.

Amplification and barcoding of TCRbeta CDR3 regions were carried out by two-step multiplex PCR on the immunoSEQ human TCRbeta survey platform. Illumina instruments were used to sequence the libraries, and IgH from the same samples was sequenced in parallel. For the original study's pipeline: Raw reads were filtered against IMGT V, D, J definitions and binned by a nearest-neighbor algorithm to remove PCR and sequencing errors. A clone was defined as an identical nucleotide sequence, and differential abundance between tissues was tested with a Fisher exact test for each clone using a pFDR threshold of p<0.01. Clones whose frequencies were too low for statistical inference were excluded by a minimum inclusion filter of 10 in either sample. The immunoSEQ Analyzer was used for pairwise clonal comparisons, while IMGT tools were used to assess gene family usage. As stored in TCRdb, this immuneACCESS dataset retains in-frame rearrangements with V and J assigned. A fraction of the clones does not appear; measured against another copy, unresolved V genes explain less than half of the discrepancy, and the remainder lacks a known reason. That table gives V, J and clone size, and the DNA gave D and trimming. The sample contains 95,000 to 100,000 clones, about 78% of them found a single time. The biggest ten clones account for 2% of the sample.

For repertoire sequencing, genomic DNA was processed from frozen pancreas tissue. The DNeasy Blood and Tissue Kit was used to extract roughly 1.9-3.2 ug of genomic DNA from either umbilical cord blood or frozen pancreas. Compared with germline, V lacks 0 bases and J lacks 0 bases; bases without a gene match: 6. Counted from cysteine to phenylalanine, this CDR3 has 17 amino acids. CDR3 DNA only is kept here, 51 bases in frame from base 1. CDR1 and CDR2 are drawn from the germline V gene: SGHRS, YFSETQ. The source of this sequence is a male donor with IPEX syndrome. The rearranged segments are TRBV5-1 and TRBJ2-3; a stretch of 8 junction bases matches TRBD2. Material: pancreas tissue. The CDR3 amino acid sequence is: CASSLGWASGSTDTQYF. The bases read TGCGCCAGCAGCTTGGGATGGGCTAGCGGGAGCACAGATACGCAGTATTTT.